This TCR beta chain was identified in a study of response to subunit inactivated influenza vaccine. Trimming removed 3 bases at V and 2 bases at J, with 11 bases between. Germline CDR1 is GTSNPN and CDR2 is SVGIG (reference sequence). The CDR3 length is 14 residues. TCRdb called the RT-PCR reads again in MiXCR, with one record for every CDR3 protein. The sample has about 480,000 distinct CDR3 sequences; over 25% are singletons. This clonotype occurred a few times. This chain connects TRBV30 to TRBJ1-5; the D is unclear. Sequenced here: CD4+ T cells sorted from PBMCs, sampled roughly 5 days after vaccination. This sequence originates from a man aged 45-65 years who received an inactivated influenza vaccine. CDR3 bases: TGTGCCTGGAGCGCGGGCGGCGGCAATCAGCCCCAGCATTTT. Translation gives CAWSAGGGNQPQHF.